What follows are 7 T cell receptor beta chains derived from one specimen sequenced in a study of OX40 agonist ivuxolimab in advanced cancers. Here immunoSEQ multiplex PCR was the method, and the copy in TCRdb shows in-frame clones only, minus some. The sample records almost 90,000 clones, approximately 90% being singletons. Source: CD4+ or CD8+ T cells sorted from blood, taken in a trial of the OX40 agonist ivuxolimab. All receptors derive from an adult with an advanced solid tumor such as melanoma, head and neck, liver or kidney cancer.

The genes are TRBV7-9 and TRBJ1-2, with 7 bases lining up with TRBD1. This CDR3 comprises 14 residues. The ends lost 5 bases at V and 3 bases at J; junction bases unmatched: 6. Germline V gene data show CDR1 as SEHNR and CDR2 as FQNEAQ (reference sequence). In DNA form, the CDR3 reads TGTGCCAGCAGCATACGGACAGGTTACTATGGCTACACCTTC. Translation: CASSIRTGYYGYTF.

The CDR3, as DNA: TGTGCCTGGAGAAGAACCGGGACAGGGGGGGAGCAGTACTTC. It yields the protein CAWRRTGTGGEQYF. This chain links TRBV30 with TRBJ2-7, with 11 bases that match TRBD1. Germline values: CDR1 GTSNPN, CDR2 SVGIG (reference sequence). This CDR3 is 14 amino acids long. V lost 3 bases and J lost 7; bases outside the gene matches: 8.

J is TRBJ1-5 and V is TRBV7-6; possibly TRBD1 for D (5 bases). The germline V gene encodes CDR1 SGHVS and CDR2 FNYEAQ. Between the trimmed V and J ends, which lost 1 base and 2 bases, there was a span of 12 bases. This CDR3 spans 16 amino acids. Here the CDR3 reads CASSLGGGDGNQPQHF. CDR3 nucleotides: TGTGCCAGCAGCTTAGGTGGAGGGGATGGCAATCAGCCCCAGCATTTT.

J is TRBJ1-2 and V is TRBV6-1; D is undetermined. Germline V gives CDR1 MNHNS, CDR2 SASEGT. The CDR3 is made up of 13 amino acids. Trimming took off 6 bases at V and 1 base at J, with 9 bases between the two ends. The DNA of the CDR3 is TGTGCCAGCAGCCCACGGAATAACTATGGCTACACCTTC. Residues: CASSPRNNYGYTF.

The table lists this clone with a count of one. The rearrangement joins TRBV29-1 to TRBJ1-3, with D maybe TRBD1 (5 bases). The CDR3 covers 11 residues. Trimming took off 6 bases at V and 8 bases at J, with 11 bases between the two ends. The germline V gene has CDR1 SQVTM and CDR2 ANQGSEA. This CDR3 reads CSVAGPDTIYF. In DNA form, the CDR3 reads TGCAGCGTCGCAGGGCCGGACACCATATATTTT.

In DNA form, the CDR3 reads TGTGCCAGCAGTACTAACACCGGGGAGCTGTTTTTT. This encodes CASSTNTGELFF. This sequence joins TRBV6-6 and TRBJ2-2; D unclear. This CDR3 is 12 amino acids long. The germline V gene has CDR1 MNHNY and CDR2 SVGAGI (reference sequence). V was cut by 5 bases and J by 2 bases, with 3 bases left in between.

Details on this clone: One end of the junction does not line up with germline, which may come from a read error. This chain links TRBV7-3 with TRBJ2-1; TRBD2 matches at 9 bases. Germline V gives CDR1 SGHTA, CDR2 FQGTGA. The CDR3 is 16 residues long. The CDR3 is CASSLTGGGASNEQFF. In DNA, the CDR3 is TGTGCCAGCAGCCTAACTGGCGGGGGGGCGAGCAATGAGCAGTTCTTC.